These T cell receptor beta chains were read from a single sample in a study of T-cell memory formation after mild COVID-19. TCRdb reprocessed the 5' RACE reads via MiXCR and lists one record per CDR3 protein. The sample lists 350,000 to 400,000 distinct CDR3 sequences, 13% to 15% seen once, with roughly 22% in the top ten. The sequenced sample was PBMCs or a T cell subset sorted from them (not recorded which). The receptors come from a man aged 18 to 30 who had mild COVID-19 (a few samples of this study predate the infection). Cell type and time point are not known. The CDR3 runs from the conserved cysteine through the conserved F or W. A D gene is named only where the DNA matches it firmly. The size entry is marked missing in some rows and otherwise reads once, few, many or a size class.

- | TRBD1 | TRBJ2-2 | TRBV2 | CASSEVQGARGELFF | TGTGCCAGCAGTGAAGTTCAGGGGGCTAGAGGGGAGCTGTTTTTT
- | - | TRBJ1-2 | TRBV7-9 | CASSRDRWDGYTF | TGTGCCAGCAGCCGGGACCGCTGGGATGGCTACACCTTC
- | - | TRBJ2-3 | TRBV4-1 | CASSQLNWGDTQYF | TGCGCCAGCAGCCAGCTAAACTGGGGGGATACGCAGTATTTT
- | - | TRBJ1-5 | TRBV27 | CASSLVGARQPQHF | TGTGCCAGCAGTTTAGTGGGGGCACGGCAGCCCCAGCATTTT
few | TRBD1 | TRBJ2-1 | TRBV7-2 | CASSPRPDRGRTHEQFF | TGTGCCAGCAGCCCCAGACCTGACAGGGGGCGTACTCATGAGCAGTTCTTC
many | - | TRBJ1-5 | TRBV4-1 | CASSQVGQPQHF | TGTGCCAGCAGCCAAGTTGGCCAGCCCCAGCATTTT
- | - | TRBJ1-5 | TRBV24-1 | CATSDFGNQPQHF | TGTGCCACCAGTGATTTCGGAAATCAGCCCCAGCATTTT
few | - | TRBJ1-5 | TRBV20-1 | CSAEPGGNQPQHF | TGCAGTGCGGAGCCTGGAGGCAATCAGCCCCAGCATTTT
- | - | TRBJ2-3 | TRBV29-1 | CSVGTYTDTQYF | TGCAGCGTTGGTACTTACACAGATACGCAGTATTTT
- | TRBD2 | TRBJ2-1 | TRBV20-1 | CSARGVGTSGGTYNEQFF | TGCAGTGCTAGAGGAGTAGGGACTAGCGGGGGAACCTACAATGAGCAGTTCTTC
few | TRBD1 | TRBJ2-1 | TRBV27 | CASSLDRVKQFF | TGTGCCAGCAGCCTTGACAGGGTGAAGCAGTTCTTC
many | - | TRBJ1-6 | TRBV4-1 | CASSQGQLRNWFNSPLHF | TGCGCCAGCAGCCAAGGTCAATTGAGGAACTGGTTTAATTCACCCCTCCACTTT
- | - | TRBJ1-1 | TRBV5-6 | CASSLAYSEAFF | TGTGCCAGCAGCTTGGCCTACTCTGAAGCTTTCTTT
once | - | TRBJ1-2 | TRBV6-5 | CASRPVDRGGYTF | TGTGCCAGCAGACCGGTCGACAGAGGCGGCTACACCTTC
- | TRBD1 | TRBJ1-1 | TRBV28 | CASSLLTGTGGGGTEAFF | TGTGCCAGCAGTTTACTCACCGGGACAGGGGGCGGGGGCACTGAAGCTTTCTTT
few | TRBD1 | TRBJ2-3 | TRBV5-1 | CASSSPGQGATDTQYF | TGCGCCAGCAGCTCTCCGGGACAGGGGGCCACAGATACGCAGTATTTT
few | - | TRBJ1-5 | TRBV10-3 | CAIRTEGNGQPQHF | TGTGCCATCAGGACCGAGGGGAACGGTCAGCCCCAGCATTTT
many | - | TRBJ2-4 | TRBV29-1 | CSATGTFSKNIQYF | TGCAGCGCCACAGGGACCTTCAGCAAAAACATTCAGTACTTC
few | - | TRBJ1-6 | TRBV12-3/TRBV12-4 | CASSLQVHSPLHF | TGTGCCAGCAGTCTACAGGTTCATTCACCCCTCCACTTT
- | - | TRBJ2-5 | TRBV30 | CAWSPTRETQYF | TGTGCCTGGAGCCCTACAAGGGAGACCCAGTACTTC
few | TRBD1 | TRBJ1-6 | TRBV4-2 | CASSLPLGDSHNSPLHF | TGTGCCAGCAGCCTACCTCTAGGGGACAGCCATAATTCACCCCTCCACTTT
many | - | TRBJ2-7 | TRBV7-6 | CASSSLTGSYEQYF | TGTGCCAGCAGCTCCCTGACAGGCTCCTACGAGCAGTACTTC
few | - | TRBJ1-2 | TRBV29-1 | CSVEKRDGYTF | TGCAGCGTTGAAAAAAGGGATGGCTACACCTTC
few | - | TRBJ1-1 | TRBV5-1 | CASSSGVGQAEAFF | TGCGCCAGCAGCTCGGGGGTGGGTCAAGCTGAAGCTTTCTTT
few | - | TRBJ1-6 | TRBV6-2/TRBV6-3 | CASSYGQIYNSPLHF | TGTGCCAGCAGTTACGGGCAGATCTATAATTCACCCCTCCACTTT
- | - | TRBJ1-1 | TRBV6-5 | CASSYFDRNTEAFF | TGTGCCAGCAGTTACTTCGACAGAAACACTGAAGCTTTCTTT
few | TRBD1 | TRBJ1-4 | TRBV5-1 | CASSAGQAINEKLFF | TGCGCCAGCAGCGCTGGACAGGCGATTAATGAAAAACTGTTTTTT
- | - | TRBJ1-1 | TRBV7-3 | CASSSGSQVNTEAFF | TGTGCCAGCAGCTCTGGGTCACAGGTTAACACTGAAGCTTTCTTT
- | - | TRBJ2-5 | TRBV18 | CASSPPASRETQYF | TGTGCCAGCTCACCACCGGCGAGCCGGGAGACCCAGTACTTC
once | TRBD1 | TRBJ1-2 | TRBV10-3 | CAIRRDRGYGYTF | TGTGCCATCAGGCGGGACAGGGGCTATGGCTACACCTTC
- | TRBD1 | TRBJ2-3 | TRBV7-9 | CASSGNRGKNTQYF | TGTGCCAGCAGCGGTAACAGGGGCAAGAATACGCAGTATTTT
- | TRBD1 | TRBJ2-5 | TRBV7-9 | CASSLDRSAGGIETQYF | TGTGCCAGCAGCTTAGACCGTTCGGCAGGGGGCATAGAGACCCAGTACTTC
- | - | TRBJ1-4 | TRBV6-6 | CASSYSRGGNNEKLFF | TGTGCCAGCAGTTACAGTCGGGGAGGGAATAATGAAAAACTGTTTTTT
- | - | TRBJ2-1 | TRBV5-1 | CASSLDPRAPRENEQFF | TGCGCCAGCAGCTTAGACCCCCGGGCCCCTAGAGAGAATGAGCAGTTCTTC
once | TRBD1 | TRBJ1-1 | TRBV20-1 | CSAPMGQGLNTEAFF | TGCAGTGCTCCAATGGGACAGGGCTTGAACACTGAAGCTTTCTTT
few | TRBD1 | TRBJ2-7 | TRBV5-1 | CASSFSGQGAFGQYF | TGCGCCAGCAGCTTCTCAGGACAGGGGGCCTTCGGGCAGTACTTC
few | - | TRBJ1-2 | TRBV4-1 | CASSQEVTQQNYGYTF | TGCGCCAGCAGCCAAGAAGTTACACAGCAAAACTATGGCTACACCTTC
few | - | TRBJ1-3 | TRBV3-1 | CASSQPDARGNTIYF | TGTGCCAGCAGCCAACCAGATGCGCGAGGAAACACCATATATTTT
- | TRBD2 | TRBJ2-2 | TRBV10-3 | CAISAASGGLNTGELFF | TGTGCCATCAGTGCGGCTAGCGGGGGTCTAAACACCGGGGAGCTGTTTTTT